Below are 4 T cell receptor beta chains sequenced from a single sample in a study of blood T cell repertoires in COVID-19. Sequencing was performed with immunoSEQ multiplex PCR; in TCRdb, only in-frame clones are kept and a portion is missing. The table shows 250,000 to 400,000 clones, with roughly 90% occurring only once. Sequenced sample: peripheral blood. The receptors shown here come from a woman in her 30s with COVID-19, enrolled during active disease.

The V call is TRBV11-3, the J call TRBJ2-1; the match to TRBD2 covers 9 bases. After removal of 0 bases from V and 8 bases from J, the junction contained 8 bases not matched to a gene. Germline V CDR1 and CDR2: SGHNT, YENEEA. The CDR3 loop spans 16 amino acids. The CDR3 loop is CASSLDGASGIHEQFF. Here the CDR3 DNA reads TGTGCCAGCAGCTTAGATGGGGCTAGCGGGATCCATGAGCAGTTCTTC.

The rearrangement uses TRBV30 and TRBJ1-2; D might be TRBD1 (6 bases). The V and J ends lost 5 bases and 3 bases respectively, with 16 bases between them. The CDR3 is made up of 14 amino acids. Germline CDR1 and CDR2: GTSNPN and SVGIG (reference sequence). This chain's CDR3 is CAWWAGDLDYGYTF. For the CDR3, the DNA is TGTGCCTGGTGGGCAGGGGATCTGGACTATGGCTACACCTTC. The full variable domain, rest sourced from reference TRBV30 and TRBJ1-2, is SQTIHQWPATLVQPVGSPLSLECTVEGTSNPNLYWYRQAAGRGLQLLFYSVGIGQISSEVPQNLSASRPQDRQFILSSKKLLLSDSGFYLCAWWAGDLDYGYTFGSGTRLTVV.

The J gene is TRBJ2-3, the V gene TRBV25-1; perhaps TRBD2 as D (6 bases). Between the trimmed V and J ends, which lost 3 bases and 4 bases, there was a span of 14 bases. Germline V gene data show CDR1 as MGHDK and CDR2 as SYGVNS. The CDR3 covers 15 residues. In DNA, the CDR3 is TGTGCCAGCAGTGAGTCTCTCGGGAGTTCAGATACGCAGTATTTT. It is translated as CASSESLGSSDTQYF. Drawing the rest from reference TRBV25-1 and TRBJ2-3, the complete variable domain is EADIYQTPRYLVIGTGKKITLECSQTMGHDKMYWYQQDPGMELHLIHYSYGVNSTEKGDLSSESTVSRIRTEHFPLTLESARPSHTSQYLCASSESLGSSDTQYFGPGTRLTVL.

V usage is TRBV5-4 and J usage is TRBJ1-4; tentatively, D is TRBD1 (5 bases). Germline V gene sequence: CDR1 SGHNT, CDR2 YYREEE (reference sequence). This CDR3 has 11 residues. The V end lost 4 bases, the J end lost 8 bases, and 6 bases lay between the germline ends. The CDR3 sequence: CASSRGEKLFF. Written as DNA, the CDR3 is TGTGCCAGCAGCCGGGGGGAAAAACTGTTTTTT.